These T cell receptor beta chains were read from a single sample in a study of CD8+ T cells in alopecia areata. TCRdb's table, derived via immunoSEQ multiplex PCR, lists solely in-frame clones and lacks some. The sample has over 90,000 clones, approximately 58% seen once. Sequenced sample: CD4+ T cells sorted from blood. Receptors were obtained from a human donor in good health. CDR3s include the opening cysteine and the closing phenylalanine or tryptophan. D genes are given only for firm matches. Clone size, where shown, is once, few, many, or a class for clones that have expanded.

TRBJ2-1 TRBD1 TRBV6-5 - CASSPPTGLMFF TGTGCCAGCAGTCCCCCGACAGGGTTGATGTTCTTC
TRBJ2-3 TRBD2 TRBV25-1 - CASSEPAGSTDTQYF TGTGCCAGCAGTGAGCCAGCGGGGAGCACAGATACGCAGTATTTT
TRBJ2-5 - TRBV5-1 - CASSLLFQETQYF TGCGCCAGCAGCCTCCTGTTCCAAGAGACCCAGTACTTC
TRBJ2-5 TRBD2 TRBV25-1 few CAGKANPSAGGSETQYF TGTGCCGGCAAGGCCAATCCTAGCGCGGGGGGGAGTGAGACCCAGTACTTC
TRBJ1-5 TRBD1 TRBV6-1 - CASNGQGFGNQPQHF TGTGCCAGCAACGGACAGGGTTTTGGCAATCAGCCCCAGCATTTT
TRBJ2-7 TRBD1 TRBV29-1 - CSVGDREREQYF TGCAGCGTTGGGGACAGGGAGAGGGAGCAGTACTTC
TRBJ2-7 TRBD2 TRBV11-2 - CASSRGAGTSGSYEQYF TGTGCCAGCAGCCGGGGGGCCGGGACTAGCGGCTCCTACGAGCAGTACTTC
TRBJ2-7 - TRBV30 few CAWSTGTSEQYF TGTGCCTGGAGTACCGGGACTTCCGAGCAGTACTTC
TRBJ1-5 - TRBV6-6 - CASNPEDQPQHF TGTGCCAGCAACCCAGAGGATCAGCCCCAGCATTTT
TRBJ1-5 - TRBV7-8 once CASSLDAGGLNQPQHF TGTGCCAGCAGCTTAGATGCAGGCGGGCTCAATCAGCCCCAGCATTTT
TRBJ2-5 - TRBV5-1 - CASSLAKRRHHNQETQYF TGCGCCAGCAGCTTGGCCAAAAGGAGGCACCACAACCAAGAGACCCAGTACTTC
TRBJ1-6 - TRBV2 - CASRPDSSDSPLHF TGTGCCAGCAGGCCCGACAGTAGTGATTCACCCCTCCACTTT
TRBJ1-1 - TRBV28 - CASRRRGEAFF TGTGCCAGCAGACGAAGGGGTGAAGCTTTCTTT
TRBJ2-1 - TRBV6-5 - CASSPRVNEQFF TGTGCCAGCAGTCCCCGGGTTAATGAGCAGTTCTTC
TRBJ2-2 - TRBV5-1 - CASSGYGVAGELFF TGCGCCAGCAGCGGATACGGGGTAGCCGGGGAGCTGTTTTTT
TRBJ1-2 TRBD1 TRBV20-1 - CSSDRDYGYTF TGCAGTTCGGACAGGGACTATGGCTACACCTTC
TRBJ2-6 - TRBV29-1 - CSVAGKNVLTF TGCAGCGTTGCCGGTAAGAACGTCCTGACTTTC
TRBJ1-2 - TRBV11-1 few CASSSESRGYTF TGTGCCAGCAGCTCCGAATCTAGAGGCTACACCTTC
TRBJ2-3 - TRBV30 - CAWTPTGLSTDTQYF TGTGCCTGGACACCCACAGGTTTAAGCACAGATACGCAGTATTTT
TRBJ2-5 - TRBV14 - CASSQGRSQYF TGTGCCAGCAGCCAAGGACGATCACAGTACTTC
TRBJ2-2 - TRBV25-1 - CASSEGRTGELFF TGTGCCAGCAGTGAAGGGAGAACCGGGGAGCTGTTTTTT
TRBJ1-2 TRBD1 TRBV29-1 - CSVRKDRAYGYTF TGCAGCGTTCGAAAGGACAGGGCCTATGGCTACACCTTC
TRBJ2-3 TRBD2 TRBV4-1 - CASSLLAGGLTDTQYF TGCGCCAGCAGCCTCCTAGCGGGGGGACTCACAGATACGCAGTATTTT
TRBJ2-3 - TRBV27 - CASSRGAGDTQYF TGTGCCAGCAGTCGGGGGGCGGGGGATACGCAGTATTTT
TRBJ1-2 - TRBV5-4 once CASSLAQGQYGYTF TGTGCCAGCAGCTTGGCTCAGGGACAATATGGCTACACCTTC
TRBJ2-4 - TRBV5-1 few CASSGSFGDSQTAKNIQYF TGCGCCAGCAGCGGGTCCTTTGGGGACTCACAAACAGCCAAAAACATTCAGTACTTC
TRBJ2-3 TRBD1 TRBV5-1 - CASSLGDRTDTQYF TGCGCCAGCAGCTTGGGGGACAGGACAGATACGCAGTATTTT
TRBJ2-3 TRBD1 TRBV30 few CAWTLGQADTQYF TGTGCCTGGACCCTCGGACAGGCAGATACGCAGTATTTT
TRBJ2-5 TRBD1 TRBV5-4 few CASSRRQGDQETQYF TGTGCCAGCAGCCGTCGACAGGGGGATCAAGAGACCCAGTACTTC
TRBJ2-7 TRBD2 TRBV5-1 - CASSLRTSGDPYEQYF TGCGCCAGCAGCTTGAGGACTAGCGGGGATCCCTACGAGCAGTACTTC
TRBJ2-2 - TRBV5-1 - CASSSVVANTGELFF TGCGCCAGCAGCTCCGTAGTAGCGAACACCGGGGAGCTGTTTTTT
TRBJ1-1 - TRBV6-6 - CASSYSPSNTEAFF TGTGCCAGCAGTTACTCCCCGAGTAACACTGAAGCTTTCTTT
TRBJ2-5 - TRBV5-1 - CASSSTGTLQETQYF TGCGCCAGCAGCTCCACCGGGACATTACAAGAGACCCAGTACTTC
TRBJ2-1 TRBD1 TRBV9 once CASSVAGQGNNEQFF TGTGCCAGCAGCGTAGCGGGACAGGGTAACAATGAGCAGTTCTTC
TRBJ1-4 - TRBV29-1 - CSVERSGEKLFF TGCAGCGTTGAACGAAGCGGTGAAAAACTGTTTTTT
TRBJ1-5 TRBD1 TRBV27 - CASSRGTGGNQPQHF TGTGCCAGCAGCCGAGGGACAGGGGGAAATCAGCCCCAGCATTTT
TRBJ2-7 TRBD2 TRBV2 - CASSLAGGSYEQYF TGTGCCAGCAGTCTAGCGGGGGGCTCCTACGAGCAGTACTTC
TRBJ2-1 - TRBV29-1 - CSVERGTSYNEQFF TGCAGCGTTGAACGTGGGACCTCCTACAATGAGCAGTTCTTC
TRBJ2-3 - TRBV7-8 - CASSRLDTQYF TGTGCCAGCAGCCGGCTTGATACGCAGTATTTT
TRBJ1-2 TRBD1 TRBV30 - CAWSTPRTGNYGYTF TGTGCCTGGAGTACCCCTAGGACAGGGAACTATGGCTACACCTTC
TRBJ2-7 TRBD1 TRBV5-6 few CASSSTGTANSF TGTGCCAGCAGCTCGACCGGGACAGCGAATTCTTTC
TRBJ2-5 - TRBV5-1 - CASSLGGPWQETQYF TGCGCCAGCAGCTTGGGGGGCCCCTGGCAAGAGACCCAGTACTTC
TRBJ1-6 - TRBV7-9 many CASSQPYDSPLHF TGTGCCAGCAGCCAACCATACGATTCACCCCTCCACTTT
TRBJ1-4 TRBD1 TRBV14 medium-sized CASSSGTGLGKLFF TGTGCCAGCAGCTCCGGGACAGGATTAGGAAAACTGTTTTTT
TRBJ2-3 - TRBV7-2 - CASSSRTATSTDTQYF TGTGCCAGCAGCTCTCGGACTGCCACTAGCACAGATACGCAGTATTTT
TRBJ2-5 TRBD2 TRBV10-3 - CAISDWRGGPLQETQYF TGTGCCATCAGTGATTGGCGGGGGGGCCCCCTCCAAGAGACCCAGTACTTC
TRBJ2-3 TRBD1 TRBV4-2 - CASSSRDRHTDTQYF TGTGCCAGCAGCTCTAGGGACAGACACACAGATACGCAGTATTTT